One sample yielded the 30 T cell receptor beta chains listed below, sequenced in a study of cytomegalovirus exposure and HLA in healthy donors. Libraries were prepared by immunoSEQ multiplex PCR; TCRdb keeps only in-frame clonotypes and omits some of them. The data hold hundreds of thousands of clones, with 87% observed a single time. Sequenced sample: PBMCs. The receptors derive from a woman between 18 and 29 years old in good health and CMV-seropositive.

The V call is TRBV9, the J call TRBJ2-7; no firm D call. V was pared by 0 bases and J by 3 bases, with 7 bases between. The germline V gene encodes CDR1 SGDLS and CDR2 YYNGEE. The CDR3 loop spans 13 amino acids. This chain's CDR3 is CASSVAPNYEQYF. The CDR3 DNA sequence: TGTGCCAGCAGCGTAGCCCCTAACTACGAGCAGTACTTC. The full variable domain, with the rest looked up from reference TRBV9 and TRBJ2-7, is DSGVTQTPKHLITATGQRVTLRCSPRSGDLSVYWYQQSLDQGLQFLIQYYNGEERAKGNILERFSAQQFPDLHSELNLSSLELGDSALYFCASSVAPNYEQYFGPGTRLTVT.

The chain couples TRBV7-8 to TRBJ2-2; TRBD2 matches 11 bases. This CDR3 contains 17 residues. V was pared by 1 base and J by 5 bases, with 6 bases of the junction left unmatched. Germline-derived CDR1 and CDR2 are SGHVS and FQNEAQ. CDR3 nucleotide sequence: TGTGCCAGCAGCTTAGAACTAGCGGGAGCCAGGACCGGGGAGCTGTTTTTT. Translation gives CASSLELAGARTGELFF.

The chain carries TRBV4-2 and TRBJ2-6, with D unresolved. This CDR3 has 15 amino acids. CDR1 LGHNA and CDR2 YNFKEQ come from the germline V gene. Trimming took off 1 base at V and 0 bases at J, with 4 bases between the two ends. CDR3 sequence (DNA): TGTGCCAGCAGCCAAGTCCACTCTGGGGCCAACGTCCTGACTTTC. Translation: CASSQVHSGANVLTF.

CDR3: CASSSGPGRETQYF. The CDR3 DNA reads TGTGCCAGCAGTTCAGGTCCAGGGCGGGAGACCCAGTACTTC. The chain uses TRBV7-7 and TRBJ2-5, with D possibly TRBD1 on 5 matching bases. In germline, CDR1 is SSHAT, CDR2 FNYEAQ (reference sequence). V was cut by 6 bases and J by 5 bases, with 16 bases left in between. There are 14 residues in the CDR3.

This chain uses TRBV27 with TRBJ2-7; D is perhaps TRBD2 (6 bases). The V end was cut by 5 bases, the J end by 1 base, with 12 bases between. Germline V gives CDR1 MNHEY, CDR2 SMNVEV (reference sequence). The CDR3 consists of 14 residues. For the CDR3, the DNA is TGTGCCAGCAGTCCGGGACTGCAGTCCTACGAGCAGTACTTC. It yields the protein CASSPGLQSYEQYF.

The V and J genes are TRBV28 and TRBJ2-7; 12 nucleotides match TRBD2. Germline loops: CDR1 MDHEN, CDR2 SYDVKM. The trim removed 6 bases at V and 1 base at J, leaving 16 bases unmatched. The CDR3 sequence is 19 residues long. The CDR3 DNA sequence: TGTGCCAGCAGCCTCCCCATAAACTGGACTAGCGGGATTTCCTACGAGCAGTACTTC. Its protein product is CASSLPINWTSGISYEQYF. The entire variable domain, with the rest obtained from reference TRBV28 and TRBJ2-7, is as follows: DVKVTQSSRYLVKRTGEKVFLECVQDMDHENMFWYRQDPGLGLRLIYFSYDVKMKEKGDIPEGYSVSREKKERFSLILESASTNQTSMYLCASSLPINWTSGISYEQYFGPGTRLTVT.

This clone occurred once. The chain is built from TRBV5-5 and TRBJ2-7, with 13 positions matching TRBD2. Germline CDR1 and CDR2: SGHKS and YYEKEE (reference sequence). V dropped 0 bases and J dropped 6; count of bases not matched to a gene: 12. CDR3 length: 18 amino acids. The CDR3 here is CASSLAPGLAGSRVEQYF. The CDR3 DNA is TGTGCCAGCAGCTTGGCGCCGGGACTAGCGGGAAGTCGGGTCGAGCAGTACTTC. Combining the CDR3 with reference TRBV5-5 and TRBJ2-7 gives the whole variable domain DAGVTQSPTHLIKTRGQQVTLRCSPISGHKSVSWYQQVLGQGPQFIFQYYEKEERGRGNFPDRFSARQFPNYSSELNVNALLLGDSALYLCASSLAPGLAGSRVEQYFGPGTRLTVT.

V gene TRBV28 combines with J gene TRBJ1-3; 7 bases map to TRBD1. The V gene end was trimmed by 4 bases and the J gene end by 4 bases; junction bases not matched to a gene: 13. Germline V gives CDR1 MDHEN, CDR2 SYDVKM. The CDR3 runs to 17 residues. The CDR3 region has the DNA TGTGCCAGCAGTTCACCCGGGACAGCAAAGGCCGGAAACACCATATATTTT. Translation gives CASSSPGTAKAGNTIYF.

The CDR3 region is CASSPPSGLAGVYEQYF. The CDR3 DNA follows: TGTGCCAGCTCACCACCGAGTGGACTAGCGGGAGTCTACGAGCAGTACTTC. The V gene is TRBV18, the J gene TRBJ2-7, with 13 bases matching TRBD2. CDR3 length: 17 residues. The V and J ends lost 0 bases and 3 bases, in that order; junction bases with no gene match: 5. Germline assignment: CDR1 KGHSH and CDR2 LQKENI.

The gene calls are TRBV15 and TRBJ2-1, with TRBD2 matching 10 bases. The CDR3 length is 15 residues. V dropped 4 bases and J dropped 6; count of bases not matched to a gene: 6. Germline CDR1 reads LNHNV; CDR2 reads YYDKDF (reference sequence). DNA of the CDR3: TGTGCCACCAGCAAAAAGCGGGAGGGCCCCAATGAGCAGTTCTTC. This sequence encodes CATSKKREGPNEQFF.

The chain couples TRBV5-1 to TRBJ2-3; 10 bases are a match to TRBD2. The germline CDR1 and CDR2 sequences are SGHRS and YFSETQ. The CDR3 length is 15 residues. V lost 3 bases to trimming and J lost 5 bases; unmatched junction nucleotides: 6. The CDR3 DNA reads TGCGCCAGCAGCTCCACCGGACTAGCGGTAGATACGCAGTATTTT. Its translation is CASSSTGLAVDTQYF.

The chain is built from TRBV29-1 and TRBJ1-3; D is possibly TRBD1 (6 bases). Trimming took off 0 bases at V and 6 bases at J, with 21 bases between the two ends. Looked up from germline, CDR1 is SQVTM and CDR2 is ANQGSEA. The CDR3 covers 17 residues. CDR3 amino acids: CSVEDSPTGKPLNTIYF. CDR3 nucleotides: TGCAGCGTTGAAGATAGTCCCACAGGGAAACCTTTAAACACCATATATTTT.

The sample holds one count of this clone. CDR3 DNA: TGTGCCAGCAACTCCCCACCGACTAGTATCAACTCCTACAATGAGCAGTTCTTC. This gives the protein CASNSPPTSINSYNEQFF. The J gene is TRBJ2-1, the V gene TRBV21-1; TRBD2, the D gene given by the table, was not confirmed from the DNA. TRBV21-1 is labeled a pseudogene. CDR3 size: 18 residues.

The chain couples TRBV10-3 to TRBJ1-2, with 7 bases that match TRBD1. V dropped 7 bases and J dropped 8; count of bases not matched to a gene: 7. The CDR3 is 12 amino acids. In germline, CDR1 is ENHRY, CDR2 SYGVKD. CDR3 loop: CAITDRDLGYTF. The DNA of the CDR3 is TGTGCCATCACCGACAGGGATCTCGGCTACACCTTC.

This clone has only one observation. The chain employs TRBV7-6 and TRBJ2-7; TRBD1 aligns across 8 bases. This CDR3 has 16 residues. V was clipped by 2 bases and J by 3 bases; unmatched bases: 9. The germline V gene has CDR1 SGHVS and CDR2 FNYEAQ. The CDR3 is CASSLSGQGKLYEQYF. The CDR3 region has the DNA TGTGCCAGCAGCTTAAGTGGACAGGGAAAACTCTACGAGCAGTACTTC.

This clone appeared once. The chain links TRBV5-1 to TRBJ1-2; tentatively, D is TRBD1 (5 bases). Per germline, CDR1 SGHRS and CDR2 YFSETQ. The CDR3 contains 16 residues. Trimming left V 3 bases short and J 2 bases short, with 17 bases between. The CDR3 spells CASSYLRAGINYGYTF. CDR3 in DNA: TGCGCCAGCAGCTACCTTCGGGCAGGGATAAACTATGGCTACACCTTC.

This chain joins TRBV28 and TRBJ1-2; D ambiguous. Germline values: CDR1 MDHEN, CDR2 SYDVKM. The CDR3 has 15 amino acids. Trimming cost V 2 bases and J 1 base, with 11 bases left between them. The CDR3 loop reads CASSLEEDVNYGYTF. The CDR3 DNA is TGTGCCAGCAGTTTAGAGGAGGACGTTAACTATGGCTACACCTTC.

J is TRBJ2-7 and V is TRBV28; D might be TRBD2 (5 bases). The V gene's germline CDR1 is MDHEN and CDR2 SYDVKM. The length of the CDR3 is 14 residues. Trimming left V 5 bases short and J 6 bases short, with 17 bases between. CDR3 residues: CASSRRSWVSEQYF. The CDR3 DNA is TGTGCCAGCAGTAGGAGGTCTTGGGTCTCCGAGCAGTACTTC.

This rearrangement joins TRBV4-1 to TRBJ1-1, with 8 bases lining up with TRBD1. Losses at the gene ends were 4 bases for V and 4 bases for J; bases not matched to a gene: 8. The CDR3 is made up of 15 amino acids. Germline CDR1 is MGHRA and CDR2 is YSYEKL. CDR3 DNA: TGCGCCAGCAGCCTCCGCCAGGGGGCGGTCACTGAAGCTTTCTTT. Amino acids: CASSLRQGAVTEAFF.

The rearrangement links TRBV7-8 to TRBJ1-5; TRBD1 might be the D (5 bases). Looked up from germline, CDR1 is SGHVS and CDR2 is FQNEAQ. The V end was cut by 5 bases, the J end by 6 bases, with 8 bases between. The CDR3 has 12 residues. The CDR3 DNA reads TGTGCCAGCAGCGGGGGGAGTCAGCCCCAGCATTTT. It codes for CASSGGSQPQHF.

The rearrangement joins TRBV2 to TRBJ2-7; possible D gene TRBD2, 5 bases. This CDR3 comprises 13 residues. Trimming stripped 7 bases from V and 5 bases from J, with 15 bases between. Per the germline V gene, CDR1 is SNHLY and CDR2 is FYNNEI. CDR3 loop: CASTFTSRHEQYF. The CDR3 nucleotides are TGTGCCAGCACTTTTACTAGTAGACACGAGCAGTACTTC.

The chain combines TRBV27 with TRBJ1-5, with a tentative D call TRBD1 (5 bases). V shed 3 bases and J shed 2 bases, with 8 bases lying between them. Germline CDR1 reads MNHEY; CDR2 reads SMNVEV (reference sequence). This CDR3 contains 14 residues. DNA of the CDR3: TGTGCCAGCAGTTTTACGGGGGGCAATCAGCCCCAGCATTTT. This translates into CASSFTGGNQPQHF.

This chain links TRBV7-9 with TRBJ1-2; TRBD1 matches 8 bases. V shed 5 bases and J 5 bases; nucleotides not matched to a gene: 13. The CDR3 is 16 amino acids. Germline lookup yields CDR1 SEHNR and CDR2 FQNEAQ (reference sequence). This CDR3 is CASSLKQGATLYGYTF. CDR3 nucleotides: TGTGCCAGCAGCCTCAAGCAGGGGGCGACTCTATATGGCTACACCTTC.

The CDR3 spells CASSLVAVGGNEQFF. In nucleotides, the CDR3 is TGTGCCAGCAGCTTAGTAGCGGTCGGGGGCAATGAGCAGTTCTTC. J is TRBJ2-1 and V is TRBV7-9, with TRBD2 as a possible D gene (6 bases). There are 15 residues in the CDR3. Germline V gene sequence: CDR1 SEHNR, CDR2 FQNEAQ (reference sequence). Trimming took off 1 base at V and 6 bases at J, with 13 bases between the two ends.

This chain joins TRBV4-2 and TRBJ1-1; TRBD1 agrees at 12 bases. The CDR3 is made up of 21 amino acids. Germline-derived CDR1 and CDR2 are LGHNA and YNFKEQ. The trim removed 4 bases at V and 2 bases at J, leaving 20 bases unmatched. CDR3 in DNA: TGTGCCAGCAGCCCTCTCGGGACAGGGGGCGCCTCTCCTATAACAAACACTGAAGCTTTCTTT. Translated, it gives CASSPLGTGGASPITNTEAFF.

DNA of the CDR3: TGTGCCAGCAGTGACAGGGGGCCGAACACTGAAGCTTTCTTT. It codes for CASSDRGPNTEAFF. This rearrangement joins TRBV25-1 to TRBJ1-1; 8 bases are a match to TRBD1. There are 14 residues in the CDR3. V trimming: 3 bases; J trimming: 1 base; junction bases outside the gene matches: 1. From germline, CDR1 is MGHDK and CDR2 SYGVNS.

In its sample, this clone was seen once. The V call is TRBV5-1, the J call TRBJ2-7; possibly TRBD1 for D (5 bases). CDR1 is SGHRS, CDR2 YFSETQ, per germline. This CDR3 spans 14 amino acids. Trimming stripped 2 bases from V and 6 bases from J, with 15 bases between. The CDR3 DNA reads TGCGCCAGCAGCTTTGCACAGGAGTACGCCGAGCAGTACTTC. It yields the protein CASSFAQEYAEQYF.

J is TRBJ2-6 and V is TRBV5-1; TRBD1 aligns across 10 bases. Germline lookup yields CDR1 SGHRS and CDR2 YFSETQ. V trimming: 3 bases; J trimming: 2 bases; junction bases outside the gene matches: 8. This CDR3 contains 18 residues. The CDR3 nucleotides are TGCGCCAGCAGCTCAAGACAGGGGGCGAGACCTGGGGCCAACGTCCTGACTTTC. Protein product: CASSSRQGARPGANVLTF.

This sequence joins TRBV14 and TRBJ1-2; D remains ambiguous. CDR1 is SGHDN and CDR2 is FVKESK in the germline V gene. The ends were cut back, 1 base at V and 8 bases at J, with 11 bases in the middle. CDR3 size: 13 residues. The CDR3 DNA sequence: TGTGCCAGCAGCCAAGGAGGGTATCACGGCTACACCTTC. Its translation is CASSQGGYHGYTF.

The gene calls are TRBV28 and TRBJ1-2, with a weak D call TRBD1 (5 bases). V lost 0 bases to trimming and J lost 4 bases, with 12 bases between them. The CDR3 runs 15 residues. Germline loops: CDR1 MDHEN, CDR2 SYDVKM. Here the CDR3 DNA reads TGTGCCAGCAGTTTATGGCGTCGGGGGAGCTATGGCTACACCTTC. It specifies CASSLWRRGSYGYTF.